These 18 T cell receptor beta chains share one sample of origin, sequenced in a study of tumor-infiltrating lymphocytes in localized non-small cell lung cancer. Produced via immunoSEQ multiplex PCR; TCRdb's table is partial and in-frame only. This table has fewer than 11,000 clones, approximately 76% appearing once. Sequencing used uninvolved lung tissue not adjacent to the tumor. The receptors here all came from a human donor with non-small cell lung cancer.

This chain uses TRBV7-2 with TRBJ2-3; 7 bases agree with TRBD2. CDR3 length: 17 residues. Per the germline V gene, CDR1 is SGHTA and CDR2 is FQGNSA. Trimming removed 3 bases from V and 4 bases from J; junction bases left unmatched: 13. Here the CDR3 reads CASSFRGETSRADTQYF. For the CDR3, the DNA is TGTGCCAGCAGCTTTCGCGGAGAGACTAGCAGGGCAGATACGCAGTATTTT.

The genes are TRBV4-2 and TRBJ1-3; the match to TRBD1 covers 10 bases. This CDR3 is built from 16 residues. The V and J ends lost 0 bases and 6 bases, in that order; junction bases with no gene match: 5. The V gene's germline CDR1 is LGHNA and CDR2 YNFKEQ. DNA for the CDR3: TGTGCCAGCAGCCAAGATGGGACAGGGGTGGAAAACACCATATATTTT. Protein sequence: CASSQDGTGVENTIYF.

This clone was detected only once. The chain joins TRBV4-3 to TRBJ2-1; a possible D gene is TRBD1 (7 bases). The CDR3 has 16 residues. Trimming shortened V by 0 bases and J by 2 bases, and 11 bases separated the two germline ends. Germline V CDR1 and CDR2: LGHNA, YSLEER. Here the CDR3 reads CASSQDRGTAYNEQFF. The CDR3 coding sequence is TGCGCCAGCAGCCAAGACCGGGGGACAGCCTACAATGAGCAGTTCTTC.

The chain links TRBV7-8 to TRBJ1-2; TRBD1 matches at 8 bases. V shed 6 bases and J 5 bases; nucleotides not matched to a gene: 5. CDR3 size: 13 residues. In germline, CDR1 is SGHVS, CDR2 FQNEAQ. The CDR3 loop reads CASSPTGEYGYTF. In DNA, the CDR3 is TGTGCCAGCAGTCCGACAGGGGAATATGGCTACACCTTC.

This rearrangement joins TRBV29-1 to TRBJ2-7; D not resolved. The CDR3 totals 13 residues. V lost 2 bases to trimming and J lost 2 bases, with 10 bases between them. In germline, CDR1 is SQVTM, CDR2 ANQGSEA. CDR3 loop: CSVELNAPYEQYF. The CDR3 DNA is TGCAGCGTTGAATTAAACGCCCCCTACGAGCAGTACTTC.

V usage is TRBV9 and J usage is TRBJ1-2, with a weak D call TRBD1 (6 bases). The germline CDR1 and CDR2 sequences are SGDLS and YYNGEE. V lost 3 bases, J lost 6 bases, and 15 bases lay in between. The CDR3 consists of 14 residues. The CDR3 spells CASSGKQGADGYTF. The CDR3 nucleotides read TGTGCCAGCAGCGGAAAACAGGGCGCGGATGGCTACACCTTC.

The V and J genes are TRBV11-3 and TRBJ2-3; no clear D gene. Germline V lookup: CDR1 SGHNT, CDR2 YENEEA. This CDR3 comprises 12 residues. Trimming shortened V by 1 base and J by 11 bases, and 10 bases separated the two germline ends. The CDR3 is CASSLGAGVQYF. Here the CDR3 DNA reads TGTGCCAGCAGCTTAGGGGCAGGTGTGCAGTATTTT.

The chain is built from TRBV30 and TRBJ2-2; 10 positions agree with TRBD2. V was pared by 3 bases and J by 4 bases, with 5 bases of the junction left unmatched. This CDR3 is built from 15 residues. CDR1 is GTSNPN, CDR2 SVGIG, per germline (reference sequence). CDR3 sequence: CAWSARTSGTGELFF. CDR3 in DNA: TGTGCCTGGAGCGCGAGGACTAGCGGCACCGGGGAGCTGTTTTTT. The complete variable domain, with remaining parts taken from reference TRBV30 and TRBJ2-2, reads SQTIHQWPATLVQPVGSPLSLECTVEGTSNPNLYWYRQAAGRGLQLLFYSVGIGQISSEVPQNLSASRPQDRQFILSSKKLLLSDSGFYLCAWSARTSGTGELFFGEGSRLTVL.

The rearrangement joins TRBV5-6 to TRBJ1-1; TRBD1 is a possible D gene (5 bases). CDR1 is SGHDT, CDR2 YYEEEE, per germline. V shed 3 bases and J shed 6 bases, with 18 bases lying between them. The CDR3 contains 15 residues. CDR3 sequence: CASSSGGLWGAEAFF. DNA for the CDR3: TGTGCCAGCAGCTCCGGTGGCCTTTGGGGGGCTGAAGCTTTCTTT.

The gene calls are TRBV4-1 and TRBJ2-7; unclear D gene. This CDR3 contains 12 residues. The germline V and J ends were trimmed by 1 base and 2 bases, with 3 bases remaining between them. CDR1 MGHRA and CDR2 YSYEKL come from the germline V gene. This CDR3 is CASSQGPYEQYF. DNA for the CDR3: TGCGCCAGCAGCCAAGGACCCTACGAGCAGTACTTC.

This chain joins TRBV28 and TRBJ2-3, with 7 positions matching TRBD2. After removal of 3 bases from V and 1 base from J, the junction contained 4 bases not matched to a gene. CDR1 and CDR2 (germline): MDHEN, SYDVKM. The CDR3 loop spans 15 amino acids. Here the CDR3 DNA reads TGTGCCAGCAGTTTGGGGGGGTACCGCACAGATACGCAGTATTTT. Translation: CASSLGGYRTDTQYF.

V and J are TRBV5-5 and TRBJ1-4, with TRBD1 identical over 7 bases. The germline CDR1 and CDR2 sequences are SGHKS and YYEKEE (reference sequence). This CDR3 is built from 16 residues. With V trimmed by 3 bases and J by 8 bases, 13 bases remained unmatched. The CDR3: CASSYDTGVRGEKLFF. The CDR3 DNA follows: TGTGCCAGCAGCTACGACACAGGGGTACGAGGGGAAAAACTGTTTTTT.

This rearrangement joins TRBV7-2 to TRBJ1-2; 7 bases agree with TRBD1. V was clipped by 5 bases and J by 3 bases; unmatched bases: 12. The germline gives CDR1 SGHTA, CDR2 FQGNSA. The CDR3 is 16 residues long. For the CDR3, the DNA is TGTGCCAGCAGCCCCGGGACAGCCCGTAGCCACTATGGCTACACCTTC. It translates to CASSPGTARSHYGYTF. The complete variable domain, with remaining parts taken from reference TRBV7-2 and TRBJ1-2, reads GAGVSQSPSNKVTEKGKDVELRCDPISGHTALYWYRQSLGQGLEFLIYFQGNSAPDKSGLPSDRFSAERTGGSVSTLTIQRTQQEDSAVYLCASSPGTARSHYGYTFGSGTRLTVV.

This rearrangement joins TRBV10-3 to TRBJ2-2, with D possibly called TRBD1 or TRBD2 (5 bases each). The CDR3 has 13 residues. Germline CDR1 reads ENHRY; CDR2 reads SYGVKD. Trimming pared 3 bases from V and 11 bases from J, leaving 13 bases between. The CDR3 is CAISEGTMGELFF. For the CDR3, the DNA is TGTGCCATCAGTGAAGGGACGATGGGTGAGCTGTTTTTT.

V is TRBV25-1 and J is TRBJ2-3; D might be TRBD1 or TRBD2, each matching 6 bases. The CDR3 totals 15 residues. V dropped 6 bases and J dropped 2 bases, with 15 bases sitting between them. Germline V gene sequence: CDR1 MGHDK, CDR2 SYGVNS. The CDR3 coding sequence is TGTGCCAGCAGCCTCCTGGGGGGCCTCACAGATACGCAGTATTTT. This gives the protein CASSLLGGLTDTQYF.

This sequence joins TRBV9 and TRBJ2-7; D is possibly TRBD1 or TRBD2 (5 bases each). In germline, CDR1 is SGDLS, CDR2 YYNGEE. There are 14 residues in the CDR3. With 6 bases removed from V and 6 bases from J, the gap between germline ends came to 19 bases. The CDR3: CASNGGILNSEQYF. CDR3 nucleotides: TGTGCCAGCAATGGGGGTATCCTGAACAGCGAGCAGTACTTC.

The V gene is TRBV4-3, the J gene TRBJ1-4, with a tentative D call TRBD1 (5 bases). Deletions cut 3 bases from V and 7 bases from J, with 18 bases between. The CDR3 runs to 16 residues. Germline V gene lookup returns CDR1 LGHNA and CDR2 YSLEER. The CDR3 DNA is TGCGCCAGCAGCCAGACCTCGTTTTTGGGGGGTGAAAAACTGTTTTTT. It encodes CASSQTSFLGGEKLFF.

This sequence joins TRBV28 and TRBJ1-5; TRBD1 matches at 9 bases. The CDR3 loop spans 14 amino acids. In germline, CDR1 is MDHEN, CDR2 SYDVKM. V trimming: 10 bases; J trimming: 6 bases; junction bases outside the gene matches: 10. Here the CDR3 DNA reads TGTGCCAACTCACAGGGGGCAGGGATTCAGCCCCAGCATTTT. It specifies CANSQGAGIQPQHF.